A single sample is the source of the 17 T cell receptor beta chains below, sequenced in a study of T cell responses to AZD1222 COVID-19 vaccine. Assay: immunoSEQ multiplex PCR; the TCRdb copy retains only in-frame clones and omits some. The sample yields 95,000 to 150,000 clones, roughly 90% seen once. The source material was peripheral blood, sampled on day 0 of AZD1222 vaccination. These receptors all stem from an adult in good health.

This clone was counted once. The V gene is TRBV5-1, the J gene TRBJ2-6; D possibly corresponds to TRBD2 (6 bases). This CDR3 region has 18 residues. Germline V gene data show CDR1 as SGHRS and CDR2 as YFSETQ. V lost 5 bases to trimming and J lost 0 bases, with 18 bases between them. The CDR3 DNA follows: TGCGCCAGCAGGAGTATGGGGGGTTATCCCTCTGGGGCCAACGTCCTGACTTTC. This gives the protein CASRSMGGYPSGANVLTF.

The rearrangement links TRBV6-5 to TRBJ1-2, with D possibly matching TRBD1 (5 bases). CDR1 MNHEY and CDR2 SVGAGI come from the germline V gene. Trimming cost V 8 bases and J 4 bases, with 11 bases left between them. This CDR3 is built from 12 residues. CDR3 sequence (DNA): TGTGCCAGCTACGGGACTGCCTATGGCTACACCTTC. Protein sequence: CASYGTAYGYTF.

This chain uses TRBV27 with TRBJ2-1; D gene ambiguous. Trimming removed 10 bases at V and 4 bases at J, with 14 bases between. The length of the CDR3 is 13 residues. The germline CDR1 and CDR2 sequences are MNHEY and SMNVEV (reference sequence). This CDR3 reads CATLSTEYNEQFF. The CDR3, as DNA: TGTGCCACCCTCTCCACAGAGTACAATGAGCAGTTCTTC.

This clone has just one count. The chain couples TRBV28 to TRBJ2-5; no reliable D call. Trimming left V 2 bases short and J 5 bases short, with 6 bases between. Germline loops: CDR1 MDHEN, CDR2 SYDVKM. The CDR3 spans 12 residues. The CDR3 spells CASSLLTETQYF. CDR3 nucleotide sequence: TGTGCCAGCAGTTTACTGACGGAGACCCAGTACTTC.

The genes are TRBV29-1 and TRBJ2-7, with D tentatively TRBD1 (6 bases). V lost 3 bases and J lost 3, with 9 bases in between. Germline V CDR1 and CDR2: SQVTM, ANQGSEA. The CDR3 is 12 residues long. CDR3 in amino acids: CSVEVGGYEQYF. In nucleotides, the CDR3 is TGCAGCGTTGAGGTAGGGGGCTACGAGCAGTACTTC.

The CDR3 region is CASRFIFRGTNYGYTF. As DNA, the CDR3 is TGCGCCAGCCGTTTTATTTTTAGGGGTACCAACTATGGCTACACCTTC. The chain combines TRBV5-1 with TRBJ1-2; D is possibly TRBD1 (5 bases). V was clipped by 7 bases and J by 2 bases, with 21 bases between them. CDR3 size: 16 residues. Germline V gene lookup returns CDR1 SGHRS and CDR2 YFSETQ.

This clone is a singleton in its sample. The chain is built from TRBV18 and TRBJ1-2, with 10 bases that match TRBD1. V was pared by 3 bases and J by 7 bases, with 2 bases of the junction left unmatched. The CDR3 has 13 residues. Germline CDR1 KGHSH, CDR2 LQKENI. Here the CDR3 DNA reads TGTGCCAGCTCACCCGGGACAGGGGTTGGCTACACCTTC. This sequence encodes CASSPGTGVGYTF.

DNA for the CDR3: TGTGCCAGCAGGAGACAGGGGGTAGCTTTCTTT. Its translation is CASRRQGVAFF. The chain links TRBV6-5 to TRBJ1-1, with 9 bases aligning to TRBD1. Germline V lookup: CDR1 MNHEY, CDR2 SVGAGI. This CDR3 contains 11 residues. Germline trimming cut 6 bases from V and 10 bases from J; bases unmatched to any gene: 3.

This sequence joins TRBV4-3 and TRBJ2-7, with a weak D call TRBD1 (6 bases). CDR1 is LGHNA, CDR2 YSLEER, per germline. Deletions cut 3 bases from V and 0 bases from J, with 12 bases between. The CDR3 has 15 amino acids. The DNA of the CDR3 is TGCGCCAGCAGCCAGACCTGGGACATCTCCTACGAGCAGTACTTC. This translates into CASSQTWDISYEQYF.

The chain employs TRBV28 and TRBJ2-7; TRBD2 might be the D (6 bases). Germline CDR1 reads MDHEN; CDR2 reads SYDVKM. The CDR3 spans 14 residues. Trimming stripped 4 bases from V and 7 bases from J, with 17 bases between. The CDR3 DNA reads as TGTGCCAGCAGTTCCGCTTCGGGGGTCTGGGAGCAGTACTTC. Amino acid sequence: CASSSASGVWEQYF. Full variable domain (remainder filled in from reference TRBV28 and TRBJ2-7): DVKVTQSSRYLVKRTGEKVFLECVQDMDHENMFWYRQDPGLGLRLIYFSYDVKMKEKGDIPEGYSVSREKKERFSLILESASTNQTSMYLCASSSASGVWEQYFGPGTRLTVT.

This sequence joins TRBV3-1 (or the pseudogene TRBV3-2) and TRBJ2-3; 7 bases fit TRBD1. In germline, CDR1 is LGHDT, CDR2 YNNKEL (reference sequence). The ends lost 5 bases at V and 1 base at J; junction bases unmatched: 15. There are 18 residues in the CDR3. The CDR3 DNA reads TGTGCCAGCAGCACCCTTGGACAGGCGACCTTACGCACAGATACGCAGTATTTT. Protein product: CASSTLGQATLRTDTQYF.

CDR3 nucleotides: TGTGCCAGCAGCCAAGGGTTTGCTTATGGCTACACCTTC. It yields the protein CASSQGFAYGYTF. The chain is built from TRBV4-2 and TRBJ1-2; the D is unclear. The germline gives CDR1 LGHNA, CDR2 YNFKEQ. Trimming pared 1 base from V and 5 bases from J, leaving 8 bases between. The CDR3 length is 13 residues.

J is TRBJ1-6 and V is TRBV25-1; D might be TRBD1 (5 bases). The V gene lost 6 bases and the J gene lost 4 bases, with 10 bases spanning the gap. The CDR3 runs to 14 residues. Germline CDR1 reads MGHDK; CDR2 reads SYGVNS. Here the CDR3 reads CASSPGRYNSPLHF. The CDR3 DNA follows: TGTGCCAGCAGCCCGGGACGGTATAATTCACCCCTCCACTTT. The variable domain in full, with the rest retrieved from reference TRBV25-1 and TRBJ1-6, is EADIYQTPRYLVIGTGKKITLECSQTMGHDKMYWYQQDPGMELHLIHYSYGVNSTEKGDLSSESTVSRIRTEHFPLTLESARPSHTSQYLCASSPGRYNSPLHFGNGTRLTVT.

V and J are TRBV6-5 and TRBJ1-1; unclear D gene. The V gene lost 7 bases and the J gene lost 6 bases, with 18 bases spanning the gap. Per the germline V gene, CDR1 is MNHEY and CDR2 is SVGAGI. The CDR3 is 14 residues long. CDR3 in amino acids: CASKKGPITAEAFF. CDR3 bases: TGTGCCAGCAAAAAAGGGCCCATAACCGCTGAAGCTTTCTTT.

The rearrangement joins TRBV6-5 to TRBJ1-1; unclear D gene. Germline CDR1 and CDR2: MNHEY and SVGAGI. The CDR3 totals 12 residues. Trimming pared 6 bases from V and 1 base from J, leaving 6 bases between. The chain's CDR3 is CASRGENTEAFF. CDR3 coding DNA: TGTGCCAGCAGGGGCGAGAACACTGAAGCTTTCTTT.

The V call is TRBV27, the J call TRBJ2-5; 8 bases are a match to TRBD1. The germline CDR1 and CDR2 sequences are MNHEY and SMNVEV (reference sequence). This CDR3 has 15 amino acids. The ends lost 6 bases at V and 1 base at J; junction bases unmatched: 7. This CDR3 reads CASSPTGDRQETQYF. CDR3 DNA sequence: TGTGCCAGCAGCCCGACAGGGGACCGCCAAGAGACCCAGTACTTC.

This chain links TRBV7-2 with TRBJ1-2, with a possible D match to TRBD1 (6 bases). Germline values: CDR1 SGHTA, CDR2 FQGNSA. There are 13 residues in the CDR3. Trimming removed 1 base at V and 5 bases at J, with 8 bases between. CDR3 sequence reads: CASSLDREYGYTF. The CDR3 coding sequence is TGTGCCAGCAGCTTAGACAGGGAATATGGCTACACCTTC.